This T cell receptor (beta chain) was documented in a study of T-cell memory formation after mild COVID-19. TCRdb re-called the 5' RACE reads with MiXCR, one entry per CDR3 protein. The data hold 300,000 to 350,000 distinct CDR3 sequences, with over 11% observed a single time. V was clipped by 5 bases and J by 3 bases; unmatched bases: 8. Germline V lookup: CDR1 SGHDN, CDR2 FVKESK. The CDR3 covers 15 residues. This clonotype appeared once. This receptor was taken from a man aged 18 to 30 who had mild COVID-19 (a few samples of this study predate the infection). Cell type and time point are not known. The specimen sequenced was PBMCs or a T cell subset sorted from them (not recorded which). The rearrangement links TRBV14 to TRBJ2-7, with TRBD1 matching 9 bases. CDR3: CASSAGTGIFYEQYF. In nucleotides, the CDR3 is TGTGCCAGCAGCGCCGGGACAGGGATCTTCTACGAGCAGTACTTC.